The text below deals with one T cell receptor (beta chain). Its antigen is not known. The data derive from a study of cytomegalovirus exposure and HLA in healthy donors. Germline lookup yields CDR1 MNHEY and CDR2 SVGAGI. Deletions cut 5 bases from V and 3 bases from J, with 11 bases between. The CDR3 length is 14 residues. Primers included in the PCR were 60 Vbeta and 13 Jbeta primers. Clones were sequenced by immunoSEQ multiplex PCR, and TCRdb holds only the in-frame ones, with some missing. The data contain around 150,000 clones, around 79% of them singletons. Overall study findings and caveats: Roughly even sequencing depth across donors was the assumption behind the presence/absence analyses.

Donors likely had unrecorded immune exposures despite being nominally healthy when sampled. The V gene is TRBV6-5, the J gene TRBJ1-5; a possible D gene is TRBD1 (6 bases). The TCR sequence derives from a man aged 50 to 59 in good health and CMV-seropositive. Source material: PBMCs. The CDR3 is CASSRTGLNQPQHF. The CDR3 DNA reads TGTGCCAGCAGTCGTACAGGGCTCAATCAGCCCCAGCATTTT.